This T cell receptor beta chain was retrieved from a study of naive and memory T cell subsets. Germline V gene lookup returns CDR1 SGHTA and CDR2 FQGNSA. Trimming removed 1 base from V and 4 bases from J; junction bases left unmatched: 1. The CDR3 spans 15 residues. Many counts were recorded for this clonotype. Ligated cDNA underwent four rounds of PCR with nested alpha and beta constant region primers and SP2. Reverse transcription of blood and skin TCR RNA was primed at alpha and beta constant regions. MiXCR, run by TCRdb on the 5' RACE reads, gives a single entry per CDR3 protein. There are roughly 48,000 distinct CDR3 sequences in the sample; approximately 4.5% occur only once, and more than 0.75% lies in the top ten. A UMI-containing oligonucleotide was joined by 3' ligation to the TCR cDNA template. Whole-blood samples were roughly 2.3 ml of peripheral blood from healthy adult volunteers. Reverse transcription used DNase-treated unsorted total RNA, aiming for about 1 to 1000 ng.

The sequence was obtained from a female donor in good health. The chain couples TRBV7-2 to TRBJ2-2; the match to TRBD1 covers 9 bases. CDR3 sequence: CASSLGDRVTGELFF. Written as DNA, the CDR3 is TGTGCCAGCAGCTTAGGGGACAGGGTCACCGGGGAGCTGTTTTTT.